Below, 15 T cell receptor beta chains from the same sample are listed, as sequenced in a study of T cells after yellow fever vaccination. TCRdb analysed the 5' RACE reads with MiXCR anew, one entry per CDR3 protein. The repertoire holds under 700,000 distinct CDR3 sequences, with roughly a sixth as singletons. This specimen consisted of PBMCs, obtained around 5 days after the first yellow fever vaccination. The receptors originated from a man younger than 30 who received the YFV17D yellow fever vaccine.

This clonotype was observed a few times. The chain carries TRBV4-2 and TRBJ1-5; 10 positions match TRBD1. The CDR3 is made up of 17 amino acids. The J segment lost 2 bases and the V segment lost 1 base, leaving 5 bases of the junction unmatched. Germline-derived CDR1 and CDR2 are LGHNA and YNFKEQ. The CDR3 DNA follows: TGTGCCAGCAGCCAAGTGGGGACAGGGGTTGGCAATCAGCCCCAGCATTTT. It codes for CASSQVGTGVGNQPQHF.

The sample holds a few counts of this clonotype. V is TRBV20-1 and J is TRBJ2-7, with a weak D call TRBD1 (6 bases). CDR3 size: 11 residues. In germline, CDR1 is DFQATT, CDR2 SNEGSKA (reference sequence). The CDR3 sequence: CSRRGSYEQYF. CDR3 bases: TGCAGCCGCAGGGGCTCTTACGAGCAGTACTTC.

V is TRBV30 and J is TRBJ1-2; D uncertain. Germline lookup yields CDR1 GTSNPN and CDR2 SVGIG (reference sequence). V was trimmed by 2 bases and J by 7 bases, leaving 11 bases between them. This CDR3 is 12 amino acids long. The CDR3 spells CAWSYQTGGYTF. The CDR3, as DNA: TGTGCCTGGAGTTACCAGACCGGTGGCTACACCTTC.

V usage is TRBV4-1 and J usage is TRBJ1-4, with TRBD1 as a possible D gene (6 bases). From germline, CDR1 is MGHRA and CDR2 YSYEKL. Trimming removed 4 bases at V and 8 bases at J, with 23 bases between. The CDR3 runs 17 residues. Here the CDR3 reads CASSPLKVGGGDEKLFF. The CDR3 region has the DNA TGCGCCAGCAGCCCTCTCAAGGTGGGGGGCGGGGACGAAAAACTGTTTTTT.

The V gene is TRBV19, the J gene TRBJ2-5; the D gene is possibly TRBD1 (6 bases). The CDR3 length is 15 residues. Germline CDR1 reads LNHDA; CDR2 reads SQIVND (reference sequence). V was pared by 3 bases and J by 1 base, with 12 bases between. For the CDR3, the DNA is TGTGCCAGTAGTATGAAGGGGGACCCCCAAGAGACCCAGTACTTC. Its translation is CASSMKGDPQETQYF.

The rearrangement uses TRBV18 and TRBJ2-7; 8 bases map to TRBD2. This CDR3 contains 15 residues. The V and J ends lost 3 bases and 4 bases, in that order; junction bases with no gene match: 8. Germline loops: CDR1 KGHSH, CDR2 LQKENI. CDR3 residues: CASSPGTGGGYEQYF. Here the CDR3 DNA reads TGTGCCAGCTCACCCGGGACTGGCGGGGGGTACGAGCAGTACTTC.

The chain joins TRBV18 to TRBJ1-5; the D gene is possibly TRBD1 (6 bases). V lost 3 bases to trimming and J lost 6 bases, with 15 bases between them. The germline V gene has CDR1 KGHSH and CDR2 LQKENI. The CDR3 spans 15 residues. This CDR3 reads CASSPAQGFAQPQHF. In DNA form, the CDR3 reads TGTGCCAGCTCACCGGCACAGGGTTTTGCTCAGCCCCAGCATTTT.

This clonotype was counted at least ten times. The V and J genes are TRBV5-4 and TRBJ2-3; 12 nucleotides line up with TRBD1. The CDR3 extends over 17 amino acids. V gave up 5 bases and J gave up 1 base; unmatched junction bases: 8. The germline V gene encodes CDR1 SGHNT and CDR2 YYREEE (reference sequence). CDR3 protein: CASRPGTGGEGTDTQYF. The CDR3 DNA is TGTGCCAGCAGGCCGGGGACAGGGGGCGAGGGCACAGATACGCAGTATTTT.

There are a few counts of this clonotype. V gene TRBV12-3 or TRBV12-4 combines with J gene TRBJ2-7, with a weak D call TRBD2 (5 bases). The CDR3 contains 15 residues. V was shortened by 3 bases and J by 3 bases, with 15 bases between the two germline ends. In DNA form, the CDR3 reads TGTGCCAGCAGTTTCCCGGGGAACACATACTACGAGCAGTACTTC. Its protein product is CASSFPGNTYYEQYF.

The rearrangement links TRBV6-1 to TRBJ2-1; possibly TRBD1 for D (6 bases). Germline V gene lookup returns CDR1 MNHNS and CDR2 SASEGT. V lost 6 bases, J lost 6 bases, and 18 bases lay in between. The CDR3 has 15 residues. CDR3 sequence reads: CASRNQGMVPNEQFF. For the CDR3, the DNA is TGTGCCAGCAGGAACCAGGGGATGGTCCCCAATGAGCAGTTCTTC.

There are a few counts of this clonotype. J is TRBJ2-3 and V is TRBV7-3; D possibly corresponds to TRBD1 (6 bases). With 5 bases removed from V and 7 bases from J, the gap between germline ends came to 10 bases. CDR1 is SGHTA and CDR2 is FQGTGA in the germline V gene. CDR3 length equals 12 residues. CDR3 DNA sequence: TGTGCCAGCAGCCAGACAGGATATACGCAGTATTTT. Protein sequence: CASSQTGYTQYF.

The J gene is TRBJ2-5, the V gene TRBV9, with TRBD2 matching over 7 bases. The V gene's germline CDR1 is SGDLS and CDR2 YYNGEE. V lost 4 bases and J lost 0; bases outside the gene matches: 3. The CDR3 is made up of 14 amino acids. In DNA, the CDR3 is TGTGCCAGCAGCTTCGCGGGGGACCAAGAGACCCAGTACTTC. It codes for CASSFAGDQETQYF.

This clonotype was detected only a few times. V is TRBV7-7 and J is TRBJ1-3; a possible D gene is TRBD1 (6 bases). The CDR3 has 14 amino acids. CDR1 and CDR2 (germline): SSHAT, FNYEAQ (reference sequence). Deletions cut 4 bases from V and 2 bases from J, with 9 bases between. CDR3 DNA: TGTGCCAGCAGCTCACAGGGCCCTGGAAACACCATATATTTT. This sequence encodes CASSSQGPGNTIYF.

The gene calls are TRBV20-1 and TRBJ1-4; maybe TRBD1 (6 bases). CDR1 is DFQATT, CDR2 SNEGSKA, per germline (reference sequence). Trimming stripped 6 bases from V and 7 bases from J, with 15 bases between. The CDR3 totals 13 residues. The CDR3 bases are TGCAGTGCCGGAGGGGGTGGGCGTGAAAAACTGTTTTTT. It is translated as CSAGGGGREKLFF.

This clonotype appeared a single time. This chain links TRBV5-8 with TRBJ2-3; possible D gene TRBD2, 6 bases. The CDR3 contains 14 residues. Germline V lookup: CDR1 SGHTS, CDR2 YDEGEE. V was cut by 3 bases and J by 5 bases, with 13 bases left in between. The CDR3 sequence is CASSWGVSQDTQYF. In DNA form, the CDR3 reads TGTGCCAGCAGCTGGGGGGTTAGTCAAGATACGCAGTATTTT.